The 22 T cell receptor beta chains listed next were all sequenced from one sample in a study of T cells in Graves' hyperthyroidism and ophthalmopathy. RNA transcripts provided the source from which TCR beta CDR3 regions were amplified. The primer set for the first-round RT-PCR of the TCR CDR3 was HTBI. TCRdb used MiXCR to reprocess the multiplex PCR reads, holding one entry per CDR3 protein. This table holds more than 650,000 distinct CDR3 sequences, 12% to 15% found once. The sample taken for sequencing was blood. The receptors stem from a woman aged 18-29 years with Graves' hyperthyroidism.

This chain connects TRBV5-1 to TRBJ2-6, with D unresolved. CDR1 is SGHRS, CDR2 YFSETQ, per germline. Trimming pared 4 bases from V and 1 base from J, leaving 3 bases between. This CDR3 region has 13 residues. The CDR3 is CASSESGANVLTF. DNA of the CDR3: TGCGCCAGCAGCGAATCTGGGGCCAACGTCCTGACTTTC.

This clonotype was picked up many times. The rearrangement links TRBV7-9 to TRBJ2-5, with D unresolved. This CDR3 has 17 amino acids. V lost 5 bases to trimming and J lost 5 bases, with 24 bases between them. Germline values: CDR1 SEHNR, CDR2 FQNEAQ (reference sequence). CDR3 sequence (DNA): TGTGCCAGCAGCCCCACCCCGGTAGGCCAAACGACGGAGACCCAGTACTTC. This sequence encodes CASSPTPVGQTTETQYF. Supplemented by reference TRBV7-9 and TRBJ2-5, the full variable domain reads DTGVSQNPRHKITKRGQNVTFRCDPISEHNRLYWYRQTLGQGPEFLTYFQNEAQLEKSRLLSDRFSAERPKGSFSTLEIQRTEQGDSAMYLCASSPTPVGQTTETQYFGPGTRLLVL.

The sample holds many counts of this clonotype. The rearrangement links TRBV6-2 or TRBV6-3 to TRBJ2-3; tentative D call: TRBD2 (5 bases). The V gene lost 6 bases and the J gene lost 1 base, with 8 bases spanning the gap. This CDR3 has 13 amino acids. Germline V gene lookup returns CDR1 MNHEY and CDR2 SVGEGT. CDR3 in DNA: TGTGCCAGCAGACGGCGGGGCACAGATACGCAGTATTTT. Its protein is CASRRRGTDTQYF.

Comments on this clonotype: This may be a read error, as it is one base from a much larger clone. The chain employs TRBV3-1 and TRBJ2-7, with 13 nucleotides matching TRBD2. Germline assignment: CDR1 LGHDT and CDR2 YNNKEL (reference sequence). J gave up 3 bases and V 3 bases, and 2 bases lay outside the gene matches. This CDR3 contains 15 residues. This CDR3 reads CASSHGLAGDYEQYF. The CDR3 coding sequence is TGTGCCAGCAGCCACGGACTAGCGGGGGACTACGAGCAGTACTTC.

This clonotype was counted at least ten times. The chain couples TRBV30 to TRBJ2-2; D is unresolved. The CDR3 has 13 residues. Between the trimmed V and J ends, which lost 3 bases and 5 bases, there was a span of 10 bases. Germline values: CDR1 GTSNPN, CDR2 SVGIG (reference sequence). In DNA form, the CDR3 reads TGTGCCTGGAGCCCTACTCGGACCGGGGAGCTGTTTTTT. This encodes CAWSPTRTGELFF. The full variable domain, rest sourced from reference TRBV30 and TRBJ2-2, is SQTIHQWPATLVQPVGSPLSLECTVEGTSNPNLYWYRQAAGRGLQLLFYSVGIGQISSEVPQNLSASRPQDRQFILSSKKLLLSDSGFYLCAWSPTRTGELFFGEGSRLTVL.

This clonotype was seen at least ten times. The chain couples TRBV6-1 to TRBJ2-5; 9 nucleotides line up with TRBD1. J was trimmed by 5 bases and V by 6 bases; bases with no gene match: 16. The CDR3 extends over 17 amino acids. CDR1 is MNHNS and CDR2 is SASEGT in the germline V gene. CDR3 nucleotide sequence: TGTGCCAGCAGCCCCGGACAGGGGCTGCTATTGGGTGAGACCCAGTACTTC. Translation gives CASSPGQGLLLGETQYF.

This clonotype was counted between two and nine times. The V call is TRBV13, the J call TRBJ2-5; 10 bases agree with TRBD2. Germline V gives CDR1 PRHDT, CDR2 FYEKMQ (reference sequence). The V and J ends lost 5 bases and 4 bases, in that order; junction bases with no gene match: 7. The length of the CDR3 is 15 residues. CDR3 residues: CASSGGLARLETQYF. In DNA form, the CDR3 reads TGTGCCAGCAGCGGGGGACTAGCGCGGTTAGAGACCCAGTACTTC.

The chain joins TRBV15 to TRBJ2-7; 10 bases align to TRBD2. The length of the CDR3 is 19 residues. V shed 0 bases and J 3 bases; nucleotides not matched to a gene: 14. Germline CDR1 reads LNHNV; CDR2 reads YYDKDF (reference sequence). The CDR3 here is CATSRESGRVGREVYEQYF. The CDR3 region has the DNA TGTGCCACCAGCAGAGAGAGCGGGAGGGTTGGACGAGAAGTCTACGAGCAGTACTTC.

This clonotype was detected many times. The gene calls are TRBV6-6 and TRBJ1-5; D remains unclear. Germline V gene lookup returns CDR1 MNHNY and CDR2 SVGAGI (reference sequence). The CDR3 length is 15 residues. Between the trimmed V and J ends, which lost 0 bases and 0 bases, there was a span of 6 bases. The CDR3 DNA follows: TGTGCCAGCAGTTACTCCTGGGGTAGCAATCAGCCCCAGCATTTT. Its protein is CASSYSWGSNQPQHF.

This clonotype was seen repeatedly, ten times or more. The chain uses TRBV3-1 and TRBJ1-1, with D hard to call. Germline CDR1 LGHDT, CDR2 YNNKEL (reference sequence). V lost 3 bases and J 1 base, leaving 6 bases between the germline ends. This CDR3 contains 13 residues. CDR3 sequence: CASSHVKNTEAFF. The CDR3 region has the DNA TGTGCCAGCAGCCATGTCAAGAACACTGAAGCTTTCTTT.

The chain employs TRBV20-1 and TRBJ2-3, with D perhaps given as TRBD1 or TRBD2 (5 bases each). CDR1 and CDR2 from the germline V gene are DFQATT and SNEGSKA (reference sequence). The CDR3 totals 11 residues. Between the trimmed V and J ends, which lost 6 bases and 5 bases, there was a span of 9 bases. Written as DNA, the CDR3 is TGCAGTGCCACGGGACGAGATACGCAGTATTTT. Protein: CSATGRDTQYF.

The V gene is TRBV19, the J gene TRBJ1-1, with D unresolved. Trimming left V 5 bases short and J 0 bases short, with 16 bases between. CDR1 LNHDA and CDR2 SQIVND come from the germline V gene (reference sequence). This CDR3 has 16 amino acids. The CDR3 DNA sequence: TGTGCCAGTAGTCCCGACGGGGAGGGATTGAACACTGAAGCTTTCTTT. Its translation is CASSPDGEGLNTEAFF.

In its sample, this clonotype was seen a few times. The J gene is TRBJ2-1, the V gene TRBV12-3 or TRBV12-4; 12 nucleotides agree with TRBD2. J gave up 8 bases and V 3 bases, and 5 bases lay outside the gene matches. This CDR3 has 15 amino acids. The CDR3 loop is CASSFLAGGHDEQFF. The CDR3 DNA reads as TGTGCCAGCAGTTTTCTAGCGGGAGGGCACGATGAGCAGTTCTTC.

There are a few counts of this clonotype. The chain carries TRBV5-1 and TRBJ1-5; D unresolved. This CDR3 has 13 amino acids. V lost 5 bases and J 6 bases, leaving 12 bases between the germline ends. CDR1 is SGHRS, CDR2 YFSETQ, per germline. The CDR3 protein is CASRERAGQPQHF. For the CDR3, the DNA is TGCGCCAGCAGGGAAAGGGCGGGTCAGCCCCAGCATTTT.

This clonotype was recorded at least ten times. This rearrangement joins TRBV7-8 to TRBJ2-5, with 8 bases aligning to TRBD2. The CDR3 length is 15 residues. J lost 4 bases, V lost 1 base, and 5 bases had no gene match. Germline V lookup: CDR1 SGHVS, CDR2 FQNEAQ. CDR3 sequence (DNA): TGTGCCAGCAGCTTAGTTTCAGCGGGGGTAGAGACCCAGTACTTC. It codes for CASSLVSAGVETQYF.

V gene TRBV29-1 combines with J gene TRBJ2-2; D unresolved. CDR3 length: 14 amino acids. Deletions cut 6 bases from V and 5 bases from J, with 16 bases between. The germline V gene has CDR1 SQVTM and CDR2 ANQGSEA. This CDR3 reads CSVPPFGGTGELFF. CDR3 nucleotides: TGCAGCGTCCCCCCGTTCGGTGGAACCGGGGAGCTGTTTTTT.

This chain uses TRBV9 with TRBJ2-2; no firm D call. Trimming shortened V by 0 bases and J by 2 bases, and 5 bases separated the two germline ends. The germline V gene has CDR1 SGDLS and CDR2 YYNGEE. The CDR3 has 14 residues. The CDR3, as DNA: TGTGCCAGCAGCGTAGAACTCAACACCGGGGAGCTGTTTTTT. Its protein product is CASSVELNTGELFF.

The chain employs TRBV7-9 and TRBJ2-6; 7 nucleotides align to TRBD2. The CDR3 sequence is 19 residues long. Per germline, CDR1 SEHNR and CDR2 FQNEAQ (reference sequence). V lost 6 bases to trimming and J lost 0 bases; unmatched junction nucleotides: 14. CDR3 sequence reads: CASSLPRLAGISGANVLTF. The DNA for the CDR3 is TGTGCCAGCAGTCTTCCACGACTAGCCGGTATCTCTGGGGCCAACGTCCTGACTTTC.

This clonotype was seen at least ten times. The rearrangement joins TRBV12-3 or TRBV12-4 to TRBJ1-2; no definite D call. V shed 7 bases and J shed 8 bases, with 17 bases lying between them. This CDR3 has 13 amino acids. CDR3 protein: CASTPSGMGGYTF. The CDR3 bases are TGTGCCAGCACCCCCTCAGGAATGGGCGGCTACACCTTC.

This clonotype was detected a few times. The CDR3: CASSYTGGDNEKLFF. In nucleotides, the CDR3 is TGTGCCAGCAGTTACACCGGGGGGGATAATGAAAAACTGTTTTTT. V and J are TRBV6-9 and TRBJ1-4; weak D call: TRBD1 (5 bases). CDR1 and CDR2 from the germline V gene are MNHGY and SVAAGI. V lost 3 bases and J 4 bases, leaving 12 bases between the germline ends. CDR3 size: 15 residues.

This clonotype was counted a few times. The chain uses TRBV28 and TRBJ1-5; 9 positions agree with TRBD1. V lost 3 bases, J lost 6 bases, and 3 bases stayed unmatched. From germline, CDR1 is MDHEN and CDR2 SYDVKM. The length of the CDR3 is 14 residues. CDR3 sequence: CASSFGDRAQPQHF. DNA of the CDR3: TGTGCCAGCAGTTTTGGGGACAGGGCTCAGCCCCAGCATTTT.

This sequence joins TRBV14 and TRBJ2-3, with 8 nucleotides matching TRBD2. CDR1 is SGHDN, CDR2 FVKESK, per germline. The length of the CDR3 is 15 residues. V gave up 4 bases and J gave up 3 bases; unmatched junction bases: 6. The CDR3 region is CASSRGGRRTDTQYF. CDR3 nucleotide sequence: TGTGCCAGCAGCCGGGGCGGGAGGCGAACAGATACGCAGTATTTT.